These 6 T cell receptor beta chains were sequenced from one sample in a study of radiotherapy plus CTLA-4 blockade in lung cancer. Using immunoSEQ multiplex PCR, the repertoire was profiled, and TCRdb retains in-frame clones only, with some absent. The sample has 95,000 to 150,000 clones; 90% are singletons. The sample here was peripheral blood, taken from a patient treated with radiotherapy plus ipilimumab. These receptors were obtained from a human donor with non-small cell lung cancer that progressed on radiotherapy plus ipilimumab.

This clone was seen a single time. The V and J genes are TRBV18 and TRBJ2-1; no clear D. From germline, CDR1 is KGHSH and CDR2 LQKENI. The CDR3 has 13 amino acids. V lost 1 base and J 9 bases, leaving 10 bases between the germline ends. CDR3 loop: CASSPRQVSEQFF. The CDR3 bases are TGTGCCAGCTCACCACGTCAGGTATCTGAGCAGTTCTTC.

This clone appeared a single time. As DNA, the CDR3 is TGTGCCAGTACGGAAAGGCGAGCAGCCTACGAGCAGTACTTC. It encodes CASTERRAAYEQYF. The genes are TRBV6-1 and TRBJ2-7; unclear D gene. This CDR3 region has 14 residues. The germline CDR1 and CDR2 sequences are MNHNS and SASEGT. Between the trimmed V and J ends, which lost 9 bases and 2 bases, there was a span of 17 bases.

This clone was counted between two and nine times. The chain uses TRBV5-1 and TRBJ2-1; 12 nucleotides line up with TRBD2. CDR1 is SGHRS and CDR2 is YFSETQ in the germline V gene. The CDR3 runs to 14 residues. V shed 4 bases and J 12 bases; nucleotides not matched to a gene: 8. The CDR3: CASSTGTSGLGQFF. CDR3 bases: TGCGCCAGCAGCACGGGGACTAGCGGGCTAGGGCAGTTCTTC.

The V gene is TRBV5-1, the J gene TRBJ2-2, with a tentative D call TRBD2 (6 bases). Trimming stripped 0 bases from V and 1 base from J, with 7 bases between. CDR1 and CDR2 from the germline V gene are SGHRS and YFSETQ. CDR3 length: 15 residues. The CDR3, as DNA: TGCGCCAGCAGCTTGGAGGGACTGAACACCGGGGAGCTGTTTTTT. Translation gives CASSLEGLNTGELFF.

As for this clone: Additional DNA sequences in this sample encode the identical CDR3. The chain joins TRBV2 to TRBJ2-1, with no clear D. This CDR3 has 14 amino acids. Trimming removed 4 bases from V and 0 bases from J, with 7 bases in between. The germline gives CDR1 SNHLY, CDR2 FYNNEI. CDR3 in DNA: TGTGCCAGCAGTGGCGGTAGCTCCTACAATGAGCAGTTCTTC. Translating it yields CASSGGSSYNEQFF.

This chain joins TRBV5-1 and TRBJ1-1; TRBD1 aligns across 7 bases. J gave up 5 bases and V 1 base, and 11 bases lay outside the gene matches. The CDR3 runs to 16 residues. Germline CDR1 reads SGHRS; CDR2 reads YFSETQ. CDR3 bases: TGCGCCAGCAGCTTGCGGCCAGGGGGTCTTTGGACTGAAGCTTTCTTT. Its translation: CASSLRPGGLWTEAFF.